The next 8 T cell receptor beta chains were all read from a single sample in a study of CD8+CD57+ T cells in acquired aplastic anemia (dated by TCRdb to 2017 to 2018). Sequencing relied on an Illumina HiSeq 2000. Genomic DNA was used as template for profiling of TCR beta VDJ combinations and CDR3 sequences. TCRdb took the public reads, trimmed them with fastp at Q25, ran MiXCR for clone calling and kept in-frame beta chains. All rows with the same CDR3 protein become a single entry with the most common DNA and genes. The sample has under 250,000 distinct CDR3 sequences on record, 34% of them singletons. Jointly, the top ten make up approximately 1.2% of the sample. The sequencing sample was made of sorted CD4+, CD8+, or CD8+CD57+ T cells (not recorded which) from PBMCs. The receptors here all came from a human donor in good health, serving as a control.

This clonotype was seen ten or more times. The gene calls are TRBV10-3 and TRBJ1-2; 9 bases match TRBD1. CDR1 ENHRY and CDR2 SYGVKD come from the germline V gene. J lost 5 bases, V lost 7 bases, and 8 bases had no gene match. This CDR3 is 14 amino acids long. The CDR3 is CAIMPGQGTYGYTF. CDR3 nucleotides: TGTGCCATCATGCCCGGACAGGGGACTTATGGCTACACCTTC.

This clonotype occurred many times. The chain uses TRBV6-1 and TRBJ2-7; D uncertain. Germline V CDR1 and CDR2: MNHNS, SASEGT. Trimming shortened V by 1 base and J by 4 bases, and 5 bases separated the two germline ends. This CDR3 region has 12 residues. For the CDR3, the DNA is TGTGCCAGCAGTGAAGGGGTTTACGAGCAGTACTTC. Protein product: CASSEGVYEQYF.

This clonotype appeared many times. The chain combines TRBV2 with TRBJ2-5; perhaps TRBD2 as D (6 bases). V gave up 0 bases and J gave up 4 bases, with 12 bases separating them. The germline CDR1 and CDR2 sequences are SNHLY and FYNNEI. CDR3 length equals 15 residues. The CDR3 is CASSEARDLGETQYF. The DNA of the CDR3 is TGTGCCAGCAGTGAAGCGCGGGACCTCGGAGAGACCCAGTACTTC. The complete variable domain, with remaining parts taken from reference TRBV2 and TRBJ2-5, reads EPEVTQTPSHQVTQMGQEVILRCVPISNHLYFYWYRQILGQKVEFLVSFYNNEISEKSEIFDDQFSVERPDGSNFTLKIRSTKLEDSAMYFCASSEARDLGETQYFGPGTRLLVL.

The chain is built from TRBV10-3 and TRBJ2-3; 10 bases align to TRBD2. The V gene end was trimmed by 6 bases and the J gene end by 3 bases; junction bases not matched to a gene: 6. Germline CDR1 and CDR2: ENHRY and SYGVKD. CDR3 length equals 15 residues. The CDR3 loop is CAISRLAGSTDTQYF. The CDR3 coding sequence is TGTGCCATCAGCAGACTAGCGGGTAGTACAGATACGCAGTATTTT.

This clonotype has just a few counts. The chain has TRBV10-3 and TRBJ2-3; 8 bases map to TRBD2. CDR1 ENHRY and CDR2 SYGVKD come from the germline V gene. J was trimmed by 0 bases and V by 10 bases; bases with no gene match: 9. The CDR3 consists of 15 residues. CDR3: CATWFSGTSTDTQYF. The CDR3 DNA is TGTGCCACATGGTTTAGCGGGACCAGCACAGATACGCAGTATTTT.

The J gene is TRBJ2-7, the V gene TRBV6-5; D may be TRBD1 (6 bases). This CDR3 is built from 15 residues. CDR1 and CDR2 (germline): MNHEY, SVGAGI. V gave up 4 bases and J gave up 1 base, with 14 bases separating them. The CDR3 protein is CASSSTGTFSYEQYF. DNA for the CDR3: TGTGCCAGCAGTTCAACCGGGACATTTTCCTACGAGCAGTACTTC.

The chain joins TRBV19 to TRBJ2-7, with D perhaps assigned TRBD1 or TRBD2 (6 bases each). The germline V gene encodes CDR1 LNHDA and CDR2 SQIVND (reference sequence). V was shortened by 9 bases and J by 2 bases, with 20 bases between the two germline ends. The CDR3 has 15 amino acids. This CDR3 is CASPPWEDSTYEQYV. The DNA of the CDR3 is TGTGCCAGCCCCCCCTGGGAGGACAGCACCTACGAGCAGTACGTC.

The CDR3 loop is CASSLDRSNQPQHF. The CDR3 DNA is TGTGCCAGCAGTTTGGACAGGAGTAATCAGCCCCAGCATTTT. V usage is TRBV12-3 or TRBV12-4 and J usage is TRBJ1-5; 7 bases are a match to TRBD1. This CDR3 has 14 amino acids. V lost 3 bases to trimming and J lost 4 bases; unmatched junction nucleotides: 3.